Listed below are T cell receptor beta chains from one sample, sequenced in a study of human T cells and chemical hapten exposure. TCRdb analysed the RACE reads with MiXCR anew, one entry per CDR3 protein. Among 99,000 or so distinct CDR3 sequences listed, less than 35% were seen once. The sequencing used whole blood, collected in connection with sensitization to the hapten diphenylcyclopropenone (DPC). Source of these receptors: a middle-aged man with alopecia areata. Some clones in this sample may be carry-over from other donors' samples. Both conserved end residues are part of each CDR3. Each record gives: V gene, clone size, J gene, D gene, CDR3 DNA, CDR3 protein. The D gene is left open where the match is weak. Clone size appears in some rows only: once, few, many, or a class for an expanded clone.

V: TRBV5-1
size: once
J: TRBJ2-2
D: .
DNA: TGCGCCAGCAGCTTGGTGACAGCCGGGGAGCTGTTTTTT
CDR3: CASSLVTAGELFF

V: TRBV29-1
size: .
J: TRBJ2-3
D: TRBD1
DNA: TGCAGCGTTACAGGGGGCGGCCCAGATACGCAGTATTTT
CDR3: CSVTGGGPDTQYF

V: TRBV6-2/TRBV6-3
size: few
J: TRBJ1-1
D: .
DNA: TGTGCCAGCAGTTACTCGAGTGGTACAGGGAGGGCTGAAGCTTTCTTT
CDR3: CASSYSSGTGRAEAFF

V: TRBV14
size: few
J: TRBJ2-3
D: .
DNA: TGTGCCAGCAGCCGGGCAGATACGCAGTATTTT
CDR3: CASSRADTQYF

V: TRBV18
size: few
J: TRBJ2-5
D: TRBD1
DNA: TGTGCCAGCTCACCACTAGACAGGGCAGAAGAGACCCAGTACTTC
CDR3: CASSPLDRAEETQYF

V: TRBV27
size: .
J: TRBJ1-4
D: TRBD1
DNA: TGTGCCAGCAGACCCTGGGACAGAAGCCACGAAGAGAATGAAAAACTGTTTTTT
CDR3: CASRPWDRSHEENEKLFF

V: TRBV6-1
size: few
J: TRBJ1-1
D: .
DNA: TGTGCCAGCAGTGATAACAGGTTCACTGAAGCTTTCTTT
CDR3: CASSDNRFTEAFF

V: TRBV9
size: .
J: TRBJ2-3
D: .
DNA: TGTGCCAGCAGCGTAGATCTAGCGTCAGATACGCAGTATTTT
CDR3: CASSVDLASDTQYF

V: TRBV25-1
size: .
J: TRBJ1-1
D: .
DNA: TGTGCCAGTAGGGCGGGAGCCTCCCCGGGAACTGAAGCTTTCTTT
CDR3: CASRAGASPGTEAFF

V: TRBV6-1
size: .
J: TRBJ2-3
D: TRBD2
DNA: TGTGCCAGCAGAGCGACTAGCGGGAGGGCCGGGGCAGATACGCAGTATTTT
CDR3: CASRATSGRAGADTQYF

V: TRBV18
size: few
J: TRBJ1-2
D: .
DNA: TGTGCCAGCTCAAGAACAGCAGGAGACTATGGCTACACCTTC
CDR3: CASSRTAGDYGYTF

V: TRBV27
size: few
J: TRBJ1-2
D: .
DNA: TGTGCCAGCAGTTTGTCTGAGCGGCCGTACTATGGCTACACCTTC
CDR3: CASSLSERPYYGYTF

V: TRBV24-1
size: few
J: TRBJ1-5
D: TRBD1
DNA: TGTGCCACCAGTGACTCACAGGGGGCGGTGAATCAGCCCCAGCATTTT
CDR3: CATSDSQGAVNQPQHF

V: TRBV12-3/TRBV12-4
size: .
J: TRBJ2-3
D: TRBD1
DNA: TGTGCCAGCAGTTTAGTCAGGGGGTGGACAGATACGCTGTATTTT
CDR3: CASSLVRGWTDTLYF

V: TRBV7-2
size: .
J: TRBJ1-5
D: .
DNA: TGTGCCAGCAGTAGGACCGTAAGCAATCAGCCCCAGCATTTT
CDR3: CASSRTVSNQPQHF

V: TRBV12-3/TRBV12-4
size: .
J: TRBJ1-2
D: TRBD1
DNA: TGTGCCAGCAGTTACAGGGGGGATAATGGCTACACCTTC
CDR3: CASSYRGDNGYTF

V: TRBV29-1
size: few
J: TRBJ2-1
D: .
DNA: TGCAGCGTTGAAGAACAGGGCCCCTACAATGAGCAGTTCTTC
CDR3: CSVEEQGPYNEQFF

V: TRBV18
size: few
J: TRBJ1-2
D: .
DNA: TGTGCCAGCTCATCCGGACACGAGAACTATGGCTACACCTTC
CDR3: CASSSGHENYGYTF

V: TRBV5-4
size: .
J: TRBJ2-2
D: TRBD2
DNA: TGTGCCAGCAGCAATAAACTAGCGGGAGTCCCCGGGGAGCTGTTTTTT
CDR3: CASSNKLAGVPGELFF

V: TRBV6-5
size: few
J: TRBJ1-1
D: .
DNA: TGTGCCAGCAGTTACTCATTTCTGGGTCCTGACACTGAAGCTTTCTTT
CDR3: CASSYSFLGPDTEAFF

V: TRBV27
size: .
J: TRBJ1-1
D: .
DNA: TGTGCCAGCAGTTCCGGGGCACAACCTGAAGCTTTCTTT
CDR3: CASSSGAQPEAFF

V: TRBV7-2
size: .
J: TRBJ2-3
D: TRBD2
DNA: TGTGCCAGCAGCCCAGGGGGACTAGCGGGAGGTCGAGCGGCTAACACGCAGTATTTT
CDR3: CASSPGGLAGGRAANTQYF

V: TRBV4-2
size: many
J: TRBJ2-6
D: .
DNA: TGTGCCAGCAGCCAAGACAGGGGGGAGTGGGGGGCCAACGTCCTGACTTTC
CDR3: CASSQDRGEWGANVLTF

V: TRBV20-1
size: .
J: TRBJ2-3
D: .
DNA: TGCAGTGCTAGAGATTTAGGGGTCAGGAGCACAGATACGCAGTATTTT
CDR3: CSARDLGVRSTDTQYF